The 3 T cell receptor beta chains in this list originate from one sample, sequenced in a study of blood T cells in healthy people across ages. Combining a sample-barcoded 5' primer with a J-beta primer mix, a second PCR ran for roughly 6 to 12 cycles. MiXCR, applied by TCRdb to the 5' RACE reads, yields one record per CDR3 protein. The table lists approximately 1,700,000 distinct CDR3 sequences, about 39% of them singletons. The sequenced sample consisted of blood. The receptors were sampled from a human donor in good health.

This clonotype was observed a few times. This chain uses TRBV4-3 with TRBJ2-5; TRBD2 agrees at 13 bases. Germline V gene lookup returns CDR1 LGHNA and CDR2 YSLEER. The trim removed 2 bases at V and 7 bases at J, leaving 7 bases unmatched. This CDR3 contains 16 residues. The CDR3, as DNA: TGCGCCAGCAGCCAACTACTAGCGGGGGGGCCGGGGACCCAGTACTTC. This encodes CASSQLLAGGPGTQYF.

Written as DNA, the CDR3 is TGTGCCAGCAGTTACTCCCAGGGATCACTGATCTACGAGCAGTACTTC. The encoded protein is CASSYSQGSLIYEQYF. V is TRBV6-5 and J is TRBJ2-5; tentative D call: TRBD1 (5 bases). The J call may not be correct, given that the DNA end is closer to TRBJ2-7. The CDR3 has 16 amino acids. Looked up from germline, CDR1 is MNHEY and CDR2 is SVGAGI.

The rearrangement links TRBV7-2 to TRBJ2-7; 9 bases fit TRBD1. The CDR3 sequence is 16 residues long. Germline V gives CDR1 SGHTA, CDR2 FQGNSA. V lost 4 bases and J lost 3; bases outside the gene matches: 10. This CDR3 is CASSYTGGEIFYEQYF. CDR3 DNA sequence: TGTGCCAGCAGCTATACAGGGGGCGAGATATTCTACGAGCAGTACTTC.